This T cell receptor beta chain was sequenced in a study of graft-versus-host responses after intestinal transplantation. Study in general: Grafts that recipients had were multivisceral, liver-intestinal, or isolated intestinal transplants.

Trimming took off 0 bases at V and 5 bases at J, with 11 bases between the two ends. This CDR3 has 14 amino acids. CDR1 and CDR2 (germline): SGHRS, YFSETQ. Study findings and constraints: Declines in HvG clones occurring early post-transplant were associated with peak circulating GvH clone levels. Clonal ratios of graft-versus-host to host-versus-graft in allografts were high for patients exhibiting graft-donor T cell macrochimerism.

TCRdb's copy holds only in-frame clones and misses some; the assay was immunoSEQ multiplex PCR. The table includes some 90,000 clones, roughly 90% detected once. Regarding this clone: What it recognizes is unknown.

The specimen was unstimulated CD4+ T cells sorted from spleen or lymph node cells, collected before intestinal transplant. The sequence was collected from a human donor who received an intestinal transplant. The chain couples TRBV5-1 to TRBJ2-5; D is perhaps TRBD2 (6 bases). DNA for the CDR3: TGCGCCAGCAGCTTGGGCGGGGTGGATGAGACCCAGTACTTC. Protein sequence: CASSLGGVDETQYF.